The next 27 T cell receptor beta chains were all read from a single sample in a study of cytotoxic CD8 clonotypes in ibrutinib-treated CLL. Sequencing used immunoSEQ multiplex PCR; TCRdb keeps in-frame clones, though not all of them. In the table there are about 200,000 clones, about 75% of which are singletons. This sample comprised PBMCs, obtained after 12 months of ibrutinib treatment. Every receptor here comes from a human donor with chronic lymphocytic leukemia.

The chain couples TRBV6-6 to TRBJ1-2; 7 nucleotides align to TRBD1. The length of the CDR3 is 12 residues. V was clipped by 6 bases and J by 8 bases; unmatched bases: 6. Germline CDR1 reads MNHNY; CDR2 reads SVGAGI (reference sequence). The CDR3 DNA reads TGTGCCAGCAGGGGTACAGGGGCCGGCTACACCTTC. It specifies CASRGTGAGYTF.

The chain joins TRBV29-1 to TRBJ2-5; no definite D call. V gave up 5 bases and J gave up 2 bases, with 15 bases separating them. Germline V gene data show CDR1 as SQVTM and CDR2 as ANQGSEA. The CDR3 has 14 amino acids. This CDR3 is CSVILLLSQETQYF. The CDR3 DNA reads TGCAGCGTTATTCTTTTGCTCAGTCAAGAGACCCAGTACTTC.

The rearrangement uses TRBV28 and TRBJ2-3; TRBD1 agrees at 7 bases. CDR3 size: 14 residues. Germline CDR1 is MDHEN and CDR2 is SYDVKM. V lost 3 bases to trimming and J lost 4 bases; unmatched junction nucleotides: 4. This CDR3 reads CASSFLQGPDTQYF. The CDR3 DNA is TGTGCCAGCAGTTTCCTACAGGGGCCAGATACGCAGTATTTT.

This chain links TRBV5-1 with TRBJ1-4; perhaps TRBD1 as D (6 bases). With 4 bases removed from V and 5 bases from J, the gap between germline ends came to 15 bases. This CDR3 spans 15 amino acids. Germline values: CDR1 SGHRS, CDR2 YFSETQ. The CDR3 protein is CASSRTGIVNEKLFF. CDR3 nucleotides: TGCGCCAGCAGCCGTACAGGGATAGTAAATGAAAAACTGTTTTTT.

Only a few counts were recorded for this clone. The genes are TRBV30 and TRBJ1-3; D gene unclear. CDR1 and CDR2 from the germline V gene are GTSNPN and SVGIG (reference sequence). With 2 bases removed from V and 0 bases from J, the gap between germline ends came to 5 bases. The CDR3 has 13 amino acids. CDR3: CAWSLYSGNTIYF. The CDR3 DNA reads TGTGCCTGGAGTCTGTACTCTGGAAACACCATATATTTT.

V gene TRBV7-6 combines with J gene TRBJ2-7, with D perhaps TRBD1 or TRBD2 (5 bases each). CDR3 length equals 12 residues. The germline gives CDR1 SGHVS, CDR2 FNYEAQ. Trimming left V 5 bases short and J 4 bases short, with 9 bases between. As DNA, the CDR3 is TGTGCCAGCAGCCCGGGACGGTACGAGCAGTACTTC. This codes for CASSPGRYEQYF.

This chain uses TRBV19 with TRBJ1-5, with D perhaps matching TRBD1 (6 bases). Trimming stripped 10 bases from V and 5 bases from J, with 12 bases between. The CDR3 totals 12 residues. The germline CDR1 and CDR2 sequences are LNHDA and SQIVND (reference sequence). For the CDR3, the DNA is TGTGCCACAGGGGAGGGTTATCAGCCCCAGCATTTT. Translating it yields CATGEGYQPQHF.

The chain carries TRBV21-1 and TRBJ2-2; the tabulated D call, TRBD1, remains unverified against the DNA. TRBV21-1 is noted as a pseudogene. The CDR3 has 15 amino acids. The CDR3 sequence: CASSKSAMGPGELFF. The CDR3 bases are TGTGCCAGCAGCAAAAGCGCCATGGGGCCTGGGGAGCTGTTTTTT.

The rearrangement joins TRBV5-4 to TRBJ2-2; 12 bases are shared with TRBD2. CDR3 length: 16 residues. Germline CDR1 reads SGHNT; CDR2 reads YYREEE (reference sequence). The trim removed 4 bases at V and 1 base at J, leaving 2 bases unmatched. CDR3: CASSRTSGVNTGELFF. In DNA, the CDR3 is TGTGCCAGCAGCAGGACTAGCGGGGTGAACACCGGGGAGCTGTTTTTT.

V and J are TRBV5-1 and TRBJ1-1; D is perhaps TRBD1 (6 bases). The V gene lost 4 bases and the J gene lost 2 bases, with 15 bases spanning the gap. The CDR3 sequence is 15 residues long. From germline, CDR1 is SGHRS and CDR2 YFSETQ. The CDR3 region is CASSPLRGANTEAFF. In DNA form, the CDR3 reads TGCGCCAGCAGCCCCTTGCGGGGGGCAAACACTGAAGCTTTCTTT.

A single count supports this clone. The chain carries TRBV28 and TRBJ1-1; unclear D gene. The CDR3 is made up of 15 amino acids. Germline CDR1 and CDR2: MDHEN and SYDVKM. V was trimmed by 6 bases and J by 0 bases, leaving 14 bases between them. The DNA for the CDR3 is TGTGCCAGCAGGACCCGCCGGACGGTGAACACTGAAGCTTTCTTT. Encoded protein: CASRTRRTVNTEAFF.

This chain links TRBV7-2 with TRBJ2-7, with D perhaps TRBD1 (5 bases). The V end lost 3 bases, the J end lost 2 bases, and 14 bases lay between the germline ends. The CDR3 runs 15 residues. Germline V gives CDR1 SGHTA, CDR2 FQGNSA. CDR3 sequence: CASSFSYDRTYEQYF. CDR3 in DNA: TGTGCCAGCAGCTTCAGTTACGACAGAACCTACGAGCAGTACTTC. Based on the CDR3 plus reference TRBV7-2 and TRBJ2-7, the full variable domain is GAGVSQSPSNKVTEKGKDVELRCDPISGHTALYWYRQSLGQGLEFLIYFQGNSAPDKSGLPSDRFSAERTGGSVSTLTIQRTQQEDSAVYLCASSFSYDRTYEQYFGPGTRLTVT.

This clone was recorded many times. The genes are TRBV7-2 and TRBJ1-5, with D possibly being TRBD1 (6 bases). V was shortened by 4 bases and J by 6 bases, with 13 bases between the two germline ends. The CDR3 extends over 14 amino acids. Germline CDR1 is SGHTA and CDR2 is FQGNSA. CDR3 sequence (DNA): TGTGCCAGCAGCTCCCTCGACAGGACTCAGCCCCAGCATTTT. This gives the protein CASSSLDRTQPQHF.

The rearrangement links TRBV5-1 to TRBJ1-2; the D is unclear. V shed 3 bases and J shed 4 bases, with 13 bases lying between them. The CDR3 has 14 amino acids. Germline CDR1 is SGHRS and CDR2 is YFSETQ. The CDR3 region is CASSYEGSGYGYTF. CDR3 nucleotide sequence: TGCGCCAGCAGCTACGAAGGATCAGGCTATGGCTACACCTTC.

The V and J genes are TRBV27 and TRBJ1-1; no definite D call. The germline V gene has CDR1 MNHEY and CDR2 SMNVEV (reference sequence). This CDR3 has 14 amino acids. The ends were cut back, 7 bases at V and 0 bases at J, with 12 bases in the middle. The CDR3 region is CASTEGGLNTEAFF. CDR3 nucleotide sequence: TGTGCCAGCACTGAGGGAGGCTTGAACACTGAAGCTTTCTTT.

This chain links TRBV29-1 with TRBJ1-4; no firm D call. V was trimmed by 7 bases and J by 7 bases, leaving 13 bases between them. Germline V gives CDR1 SQVTM, CDR2 ANQGSEA. This CDR3 has 12 amino acids. The CDR3 region is CSAAAAGEKLFF. In nucleotides, the CDR3 is TGCAGCGCTGCGGCGGCGGGTGAAAAACTGTTTTTT.

The chain recombines TRBV4-3 with TRBJ2-4; D is uncertain. The V and J ends lost 0 bases and 6 bases respectively, with 9 bases between them. Germline CDR1 and CDR2: LGHNA and YSLEER. The CDR3 extends over 14 amino acids. The CDR3 nucleotides are TGCGCCAGCAGCCAAGACAGCTTCCCAAACATTCAGTACTTC. Translated: CASSQDSFPNIQYF.

The chain recombines TRBV6-5 with TRBJ2-7; possibly TRBD1 or TRBD2 for D (6 bases each). Germline CDR1 and CDR2: MNHEY and SVGAGI. The CDR3 contains 13 residues. V dropped 8 bases and J dropped 5 bases, with 16 bases sitting between them. The CDR3: CASQGQGGHEQYF. CDR3 sequence (DNA): TGTGCCAGCCAGGGGCAGGGAGGTCACGAGCAGTACTTC.

The chain recombines TRBV6-6 with TRBJ1-1; perhaps TRBD1 as D (5 bases). Trimming removed 0 bases from V and 8 bases from J, with 13 bases in between. The CDR3 is 14 residues long. Germline lookup yields CDR1 MNHNY and CDR2 SVGAGI (reference sequence). The CDR3 nucleotides are TGTGCCAGCAGTTACTCGATGACAGCGGGAGAAGCTTTCTTT. The encoded protein is CASSYSMTAGEAFF.

The gene calls are TRBV5-1 and TRBJ1-3; 7 bases agree with TRBD1. CDR3 length: 16 amino acids. Per the germline V gene, CDR1 is SGHRS and CDR2 is YFSETQ. Germline trimming cut 4 bases from V and 0 bases from J; bases unmatched to any gene: 7. CDR3: CASSKAGQFSGNTIYF. DNA for the CDR3: TGCGCCAGCAGCAAAGCGGGACAGTTCTCTGGAAACACCATATATTTT.

V gene TRBV6-5 combines with J gene TRBJ1-2; maybe TRBD1 (5 bases). Germline V gene sequence: CDR1 MNHEY, CDR2 SVGAGI. The CDR3 sequence is 15 residues long. Trimming removed 5 bases at V and 8 bases at J, with 21 bases between. The CDR3 sequence: CASSLQGILNQGYTF. CDR3 DNA sequence: TGTGCCAGCAGTCTTCAGGGTATATTGAACCAAGGCTACACCTTC.

The CDR3, as DNA: TGTGCCAGCAGGGGCAACAATGAGCAGTTCTTC. It translates to CASRGNNEQFF. The chain combines TRBV2 with TRBJ2-1; D gene uncertain. Germline values: CDR1 SNHLY, CDR2 FYNNEI. Trimming cost V 6 bases and J 5 bases, with 5 bases left between them. This CDR3 spans 11 amino acids.

V is TRBV4-2 and J is TRBJ2-3, with a weak D call TRBD2 (6 bases). The germline V gene has CDR1 LGHNA and CDR2 YNFKEQ. This CDR3 has 19 amino acids. Trimming took 4 bases from V and 4 from J, leaving 27 bases between them. The CDR3 nucleotides are TGTGCCAGCAGCCGACGGGGTGCGAGGGACTCGTTGGGGCCAGATACGCAGTATTTT. Translating gives CASSRRGARDSLGPDTQYF.

This clone was observed a single time. V usage is TRBV15 and J usage is TRBJ2-3; TRBD1 matches 9 bases. This CDR3 region has 16 residues. The J segment lost 2 bases and the V segment lost 8 bases, leaving 11 bases of the junction unmatched. The germline V gene encodes CDR1 LNHNV and CDR2 YYDKDF (reference sequence). The CDR3 protein is CATQTAGQGFTDTQYF. CDR3 coding DNA: TGTGCCACCCAGACCGCGGGACAGGGTTTCACAGATACGCAGTATTTT.

This sequence joins TRBV7-9 and TRBJ1-2, with D unclear. Trimming stripped 5 bases from V and 7 bases from J, with 11 bases between. This CDR3 comprises 12 residues. The germline CDR1 and CDR2 sequences are SEHNR and FQNEAQ (reference sequence). The DNA of the CDR3 is TGTGCCAGCAGCGCTAAGGAACTTGGCTACACCTTC. It codes for CASSAKELGYTF.

This sequence joins TRBV6-6 and TRBJ2-2; D is unclear. Germline CDR1 and CDR2: MNHNY and SVGAGI (reference sequence). The CDR3 runs to 13 residues. Trimming pared 2 bases from V and 2 bases from J, leaving 3 bases between. For the CDR3, the DNA is TGTGCCAGCAGTTACCCTAACACCGGGGAGCTGTTTTTT. Translated, it gives CASSYPNTGELFF.

This clone was seen only a few times. This chain uses TRBV6-5 with TRBJ2-2, with D possibly TRBD1 on 6 matching bases. V dropped 5 bases and J dropped 1 base, with 11 bases sitting between them. Germline-derived CDR1 and CDR2 are MNHEY and SVGAGI. This CDR3 spans 15 amino acids. CDR3 nucleotide sequence: TGTGCCAGCAGTCAACAGGGCATGAACACCGGGGAGCTGTTTTTT. Amino acids: CASSQQGMNTGELFF.